These T cell receptor beta chains were read from a single sample in a study of blood T cell repertoires in COVID-19. Repertoires were generated with immunoSEQ multiplex PCR, while TCRdb's copy carries only in-frame clones and drops some. The table shows about 46,000 clones, with around 83% occurring only once. What was sequenced was peripheral blood. The receptors here all came from a woman older than 75 with acute or convalescent COVID-19. CDR3s include the opening cysteine and the closing phenylalanine or tryptophan. Each record gives: clone size, D gene, J gene, V gene, CDR3 protein, CDR3 DNA. D genes are given only for firm matches. Not every row has a clone size; where given, it reads once, few, many or a size class.

size: NA
D: NA
J: TRBJ2-3
V: TRBV5-6
CDR3: CASSNLGATDTQYF
DNA: TGTGCCAGCAGCAATCTGGGGGCGACAGATACGCAGTATTTT

size: once
D: NA
J: TRBJ1-5
V: TRBV28
CDR3: CASSSAPGLGAIDQPQHF
DNA: TGTGCCAGCAGTTCCGCCCCCGGGCTTGGGGCCATCGATCAGCCCCAGCATTTT

size: NA
D: TRBD1
J: TRBJ1-3
V: TRBV24-1
CDR3: CATSAAAPTGETGNTIYF
DNA: TGTGCCACCAGTGCCGCGGCGCCGACAGGGGAAACTGGAAACACCATATATTTT

size: NA
D: NA
J: TRBJ2-3
V: TRBV10-2
CDR3: CASSEVGGARTDTQYF
DNA: TGCGCCAGCAGTGAAGTTGGGGGGGCGAGGACAGATACGCAGTATTTT

size: once
D: NA
J: TRBJ1-5
V: TRBV7-2
CDR3: CASSSAYRGNQPQHF
DNA: TGTGCCAGCAGCTCCGCTTACAGGGGCAATCAGCCCCAGCATTTT

size: NA
D: NA
J: TRBJ1-2
V: TRBV19
CDR3: CASSIGYQGGYGYTF
DNA: TGTGCCAGTAGTATCGGTTACCAGGGTGGCTATGGCTACACCTTC

size: NA
D: TRBD1
J: TRBJ1-2
V: TRBV6-5
CDR3: CASSSLGTGAAVGYTF
DNA: TGTGCCAGCAGTTCCCTGGGTACAGGGGCGGCGGTCGGCTACACCTTC

size: NA
D: TRBD1
J: TRBJ1-1
V: TRBV7-9
CDR3: CASSTIYRGLGNTEAFF
DNA: TGTGCCAGCAGCACCATTTACAGGGGGCTCGGGAACACTGAAGCTTTCTTT

size: NA
D: NA
J: TRBJ1-2
V: TRBV4-2
CDR3: CASSQEDAGAVYGYTF
DNA: TGTGCCAGCAGCCAGGAGGATGCGGGGGCGGTATATGGCTACACCTTC

size: NA
D: NA
J: TRBJ2-3
V: TRBV5-1
CDR3: CASSLPRGTDTQYF
DNA: TGCGCCAGCAGCTTACCGCGTGGCACAGATACGCAGTATTTT

size: NA
D: NA
J: TRBJ1-1
V: TRBV5-1
CDR3: CASSLASVGRGYTEAFF
DNA: TGCGCCAGCAGCTTGGCCAGCGTGGGCCGGGGGTACACTGAAGCTTTCTTT

size: NA
D: NA
J: TRBJ2-1
V: TRBV12-3/TRBV12-4
CDR3: CASSFGQDNEQFF
DNA: TGTGCCAGCAGTTTTGGTCAGGACAATGAGCAGTTCTTC

size: once
D: NA
J: TRBJ2-1
V: TRBV12-3/TRBV12-4
CDR3: CASSLEDYNEQFF
DNA: TGTGCCAGCAGTTTGGAGGACTACAATGAGCAGTTCTTC

size: NA
D: TRBD1
J: TRBJ2-1
V: TRBV13
CDR3: CASSPGGTGWINEQFF
DNA: TGTGCCAGCAGCCCAGGAGGGACAGGGTGGATCAATGAGCAGTTCTTC

size: NA
D: NA
J: TRBJ2-2
V: TRBV6-5
CDR3: CASQRGLNTGELFF
DNA: TGTGCCAGTCAGCGAGGGCTTAACACCGGGGAGCTGTTTTTT

size: NA
D: TRBD1
J: TRBJ1-6
V: TRBV6-2/TRBV6-3
CDR3: CASSRGQGTPLHF
DNA: TGTGCCAGCAGTAGGGGACAGGGGACACCCCTCCACTTT